The 32 T cell receptor beta chains below were found in one sample sequenced in a study of chemoradiotherapy in HPV16-positive cancers. Assay used: immunoSEQ multiplex PCR; TCRdb lists only in-frame clones, some missing. The sample lists 9,500 to 15,000 clones, 81% occurring once. The sample was collected from a patient who underwent chemoradiotherapy. The receptors were sampled from a human donor with HPV-associated anogenital cancer.

The chain joins TRBV18 to TRBJ1-2; TRBD1 aligns across 7 bases. Germline trimming cut 2 bases from V and 4 bases from J; bases unmatched to any gene: 10. The CDR3 length is 16 residues. Germline V gives CDR1 KGHSH, CDR2 LQKENI. The CDR3 DNA reads TGTGCCAGCTCACCATCCGGGACAGAACAAATCTATGGCTACACCTTC. Residues: CASSPSGTEQIYGYTF.

This rearrangement joins TRBV29-1 to TRBJ1-3; 9 nucleotides agree with TRBD1. From germline, CDR1 is SQVTM and CDR2 ANQGSEA. The J segment lost 3 bases and the V segment lost 7 bases, leaving 4 bases of the junction unmatched. The CDR3 is 13 amino acids. This CDR3 is CSGTGEYGNTIYF. In nucleotides, the CDR3 is TGCAGCGGGACAGGGGAGTATGGAAACACCATATATTTT.

The CDR3 spells CASSQRGTGGSPEAFF. The CDR3 DNA follows: TGTGCCAGCAGCCAGCGAGGGACAGGGGGTAGCCCTGAAGCTTTCTTT. The chain couples TRBV4-2 to TRBJ1-1, with 11 nucleotides matching TRBD1. The J segment lost 6 bases and the V segment lost 3 bases, leaving 9 bases of the junction unmatched. Germline-derived CDR1 and CDR2 are LGHNA and YNFKEQ. This CDR3 has 16 amino acids.

This clone occurred a few times. The J gene is TRBJ1-2, the V gene TRBV28; TRBD1 matches 7 bases. The CDR3 loop spans 14 amino acids. The germline gives CDR1 MDHEN, CDR2 SYDVKM. With V trimmed by 8 bases and J by 1 base, 7 bases remained unmatched. The CDR3 region is CASGGAGGNYGYTF. CDR3 nucleotides: TGTGCCAGCGGAGGGGCAGGGGGTAACTATGGCTACACCTTC.

The chain is built from TRBV6-4 and TRBJ2-1; 11 bases are shared with TRBD2. V shed 6 bases and J 8 bases; nucleotides not matched to a gene: 9. This CDR3 comprises 15 residues. Germline CDR1 and CDR2: MRHNA and SNTAGT. CDR3 sequence (DNA): TGTGCCAGCAGCGCCACGACTAGCGGGGTTGATGAGCAGTTCTTC. Its protein is CASSATTSGVDEQFF.

The sample holds one count of this clone. The CDR3 nucleotides read TGCAGCGTTTACACAGATACGCAGTATTTT. Its protein is CSVYTDTQYF. The chain recombines TRBV29-1 with TRBJ2-3; D is ambiguous. From germline, CDR1 is SQVTM and CDR2 ANQGSEA. V was clipped by 5 bases and J by 2 bases, with 2 bases between them. CDR3 size: 10 residues.

CDR3 DNA sequence: TGCGCCAGCAGCCAAGATTACGTGGAGGGAAACACTGAAGCTTTCTTT. Translation: CASSQDYVEGNTEAFF. The chain couples TRBV4-1 to TRBJ1-1; no definite D call. Germline loops: CDR1 MGHRA, CDR2 YSYEKL. The CDR3 has 16 residues. Trimming removed 0 bases at V and 2 bases at J, with 13 bases between.

J is TRBJ2-2 and V is TRBV4-1; a possible D gene is TRBD1 (5 bases). CDR1 and CDR2 (germline): MGHRA, YSYEKL. This CDR3 is 16 amino acids long. Trimming took off 0 bases at V and 5 bases at J, with 13 bases between the two ends. The CDR3 region has the DNA TGCGCCAGCAGCCAAGATTTAGCAGGGTCAACCGGGGAGCTGTTTTTT. Encoded protein: CASSQDLAGSTGELFF.

This chain uses TRBV19 with TRBJ1-1; 12 nucleotides agree with TRBD1. This CDR3 is built from 20 residues. Unmatched junction bases numbered 22, after V lost 7 bases and J lost 4 bases. Per germline, CDR1 LNHDA and CDR2 SQIVND (reference sequence). The DNA of the CDR3 is TGTGCCAGTATCAATTTGGGGCCGGGACAGGGGGCGCCGAGAACCACTGAAGCTTTCTTT. Residues: CASINLGPGQGAPRTTEAFF.

V and J are TRBV7-9 and TRBJ1-1; D gene unclear. The V gene's germline CDR1 is SEHNR and CDR2 FQNEAQ (reference sequence). Trimming shortened V by 3 bases and J by 0 bases, and 2 bases separated the two germline ends. CDR3 length: 12 amino acids. The CDR3 sequence: CASSFLNTEAFF. Written as DNA, the CDR3 is TGTGCCAGCAGCTTTTTGAACACTGAAGCTTTCTTT.

The chain links TRBV7-8 to TRBJ2-1; 9 bases line up with TRBD1. The CDR3 is made up of 18 amino acids. The V segment lost 5 bases and the J segment 2 bases; nucleotides outside the gene matches: 13. Germline CDR1 is SGHVS and CDR2 is FQNEAQ. CDR3 loop: CASSTQKDRDRAYNEQFF. CDR3 DNA: TGTGCCAGCAGCACCCAAAAAGATCGGGACAGGGCCTACAATGAGCAGTTCTTC.

This chain links TRBV27 with TRBJ1-4, with a weak D call TRBD1 (6 bases). Germline CDR1 MNHEY, CDR2 SMNVEV (reference sequence). The V end lost 2 bases, the J end lost 6 bases, and 10 bases lay between the germline ends. The CDR3 length is 14 residues. The CDR3: CASSLRGGYEKLFF. The DNA of the CDR3 is TGTGCCAGCAGTTTAAGGGGGGGTTATGAAAAACTGTTTTTT.

This clone occurred a few times. The chain recombines TRBV5-1 with TRBJ1-1; TRBD1 is a possible D gene (6 bases). Germline V gene lookup returns CDR1 SGHRS and CDR2 YFSETQ. V lost 1 base to trimming and J lost 3 bases, with 19 bases between them. The CDR3 has 17 amino acids. The CDR3 nucleotides are TGCGCCAGCAGCTTGACAGGGTTAAAAGGGTCGGACACTGAAGCTTTCTTT. The encoded protein is CASSLTGLKGSDTEAFF.

This sequence joins TRBV13 and TRBJ1-1, with 8 bases identical to TRBD1. V gave up 5 bases and J gave up 6 bases; unmatched junction bases: 2. The germline CDR1 and CDR2 sequences are PRHDT and FYEKMQ (reference sequence). This CDR3 spans 12 amino acids. CDR3 residues: CASSMDRAEAFF. The CDR3 DNA follows: TGTGCCAGCAGCATGGACAGGGCTGAAGCTTTCTTT.

The V call is TRBV4-2, the J call TRBJ2-7; 7 bases align to TRBD2. This CDR3 has 19 residues. The V gene's germline CDR1 is LGHNA and CDR2 YNFKEQ. With 2 bases clipped from V and 3 bases from J, the junction kept 19 bases outside the gene matches. The CDR3 nucleotides read TGTGCCAGCAGCCAACAAGATCGAAAAGGGAGACTAGCAGGCTACGAGCAGTACTTC. Protein product: CASSQQDRKGRLAGYEQYF.

The chain joins TRBV19 to TRBJ1-1; D is unresolved. V shed 6 bases and J shed 1 base, with 15 bases lying between them. Germline values: CDR1 LNHDA, CDR2 SQIVND (reference sequence). This CDR3 spans 15 amino acids. This CDR3 is CASSPRGLGNTEAFF. The CDR3 coding sequence is TGTGCCAGTAGCCCCCGAGGGCTAGGGAACACTGAAGCTTTCTTT.

The chain carries TRBV18 and TRBJ1-3; possibly TRBD1 for D (5 bases). The V end was cut by 3 bases, the J end by 7 bases, with 13 bases between. The CDR3 contains 14 residues. Germline V lookup: CDR1 KGHSH, CDR2 LQKENI. CDR3 sequence (DNA): TGTGCCAGCTCACCGAGTGCAGGGCGGAACACCATATATTTT. Protein sequence: CASSPSAGRNTIYF.

This clone was seen more than once but under ten times. The chain joins TRBV5-4 to TRBJ1-2; 8 bases are a match to TRBD1. The germline CDR1 and CDR2 sequences are SGHNT and YYREEE (reference sequence). This CDR3 has 15 amino acids. The J segment lost 6 bases and the V segment lost 0 bases, leaving 7 bases of the junction unmatched. The CDR3 nucleotides are TGTGCCAGCAGCTTGGCCGAAGCAGGGGGCAATGGCTACACCTTC. It specifies CASSLAEAGGNGYTF.

This chain joins TRBV28 and TRBJ2-2; tentative D call: TRBD2 (5 bases). Trimming took off 5 bases at V and 8 bases at J, with 21 bases between the two ends. The CDR3 runs 16 residues. Germline V CDR1 and CDR2: MDHEN, SYDVKM. The CDR3 DNA follows: TGTGCCAGCAGTCCTCCCGCAGCTAGCCCCTCTGGGGAGCTGTTTTTT. It translates to CASSPPAASPSGELFF.

CDR3 sequence reads: CASRGFLYEQYF. The CDR3 coding sequence is TGTGCTTCCAGGGGTTTTTTATACGAGCAGTACTTC. The genes are TRBV28 and TRBJ2-7; D might be TRBD1 (6 bases). This CDR3 spans 12 amino acids. Germline V lookup: CDR1 MDHEN, CDR2 SYDVKM.

The chain couples TRBV4-1 to TRBJ1-1; D perhaps matches TRBD1 (5 bases). The germline V and J ends were trimmed by 3 bases and 2 bases, with 13 bases remaining between them. This CDR3 is built from 15 residues. Germline lookup yields CDR1 MGHRA and CDR2 YSYEKL. CDR3 DNA: TGCGCCAGCAGCCATGATGGGGCGGGAAACACTGAAGCTTTCTTT. This gives the protein CASSHDGAGNTEAFF.

The genes are TRBV28 and TRBJ2-5; tentative D call: TRBD2 (6 bases). The CDR3 spans 13 residues. In germline, CDR1 is MDHEN, CDR2 SYDVKM. The V gene lost 6 bases and the J gene lost 3 bases, with 11 bases spanning the gap. The CDR3 DNA reads as TGTGCCAGCAGCGCTGGGGGGAAAGAGACCCAGTACTTC. Amino acid sequence: CASSAGGKETQYF. The whole variable domain, filled in from reference TRBV28 and TRBJ2-5, reads DVKVTQSSRYLVKRTGEKVFLECVQDMDHENMFWYRQDPGLGLRLIYFSYDVKMKEKGDIPEGYSVSREKKERFSLILESASTNQTSMYLCASSAGGKETQYFGPGTRLLVL.

The chain uses TRBV5-4 and TRBJ1-4, with unresolved D. Germline CDR1 is SGHNT and CDR2 is YYREEE (reference sequence). This CDR3 has 12 amino acids. V shed 2 bases and J shed 15 bases, with 14 bases lying between them. The CDR3 region has the DNA TGTGCCAGCAGCTTAGAAAAAGGACGGATGTTTTTT. Its protein product is CASSLEKGRMFF.

The CDR3 region is CASSSTDRTKDEKLFF. The CDR3 nucleotides read TGTGCCAGCAGCTCGACAGACAGGACCAAGGATGAAAAACTGTTTTTT. The chain joins TRBV7-2 to TRBJ1-4, with D possibly matching TRBD1 (6 bases). Trimming pared 4 bases from V and 6 bases from J, leaving 18 bases between. The CDR3 length is 16 residues. The germline V gene has CDR1 SGHTA and CDR2 FQGNSA.

This chain connects TRBV27 to TRBJ2-1; 11 nucleotides align to TRBD2. After removal of 8 bases from V and 4 bases from J, the junction contained 7 bases not matched to a gene. Germline CDR1 reads MNHEY; CDR2 reads SMNVEV (reference sequence). The CDR3 length is 15 residues. The CDR3, as DNA: TGTGCCAGCGGCCCGGGACTAGCGGTTTACAATGAGCAGTTCTTC. It translates to CASGPGLAVYNEQFF.

This clone appeared a few times. The rearrangement links TRBV21-1 to TRBJ2-7; TRBD2 is the table's D call and was not checked against the DNA. TRBV21-1 is an annotated pseudogene. There are 18 residues in the CDR3. CDR3 sequence: CASSKEIHRDEITYEQYF. In nucleotides, the CDR3 is TGTGCCAGCAGCAAAGAGATCCACCGGGATGAAATAACCTACGAGCAGTACTTC.

This chain connects TRBV10-1 to TRBJ1-5; TRBD1 is a possible D gene (5 bases). The CDR3 is 15 amino acids. CDR1 and CDR2 from the germline V gene are WNHNN and SYGVQD (reference sequence). Trimming pared 6 bases from V and 2 bases from J, leaving 14 bases between. CDR3 nucleotide sequence: TGCGCCAGCAGCTACTGGGGGAGGCGCAATCAGCCCCAGCATTTT. Translation: CASSYWGRRNQPQHF.

The chain carries TRBV23-1 and TRBJ1-2; 7 bases align to TRBD1. TRBV23-1 is placed among ORFs of uncertain function. V shed 7 bases and J 4 bases; nucleotides not matched to a gene: 3. The CDR3 loop spans 12 amino acids. The CDR3 bases are TGCGCCAGCACAAGGGGGCCCTATGGCTACACCTTC. Its protein product is CASTRGPYGYTF.

CDR3 nucleotides: TGTGCCAGCAGCTTTCGGGGGGGCGAATATACGCAGTATTTT. This encodes CASSFRGGEYTQYF. This chain links TRBV7-2 with TRBJ2-3, with 8 bases matching TRBD2. Germline V lookup: CDR1 SGHTA, CDR2 FQGNSA. Trimming cost V 3 bases and J 7 bases; bases outside gene matches: 6. The CDR3 contains 14 residues.

The rearrangement uses TRBV30 and TRBJ1-2, with TRBD1 identical over 8 bases. Germline lookup yields CDR1 GTSNPN and CDR2 SVGIG (reference sequence). J gave up 7 bases and V 4 bases, and 5 bases lay outside the gene matches. CDR3 size: 12 residues. The CDR3 loop is CAWTGGAVGYTF. The DNA for the CDR3 is TGTGCCTGGACAGGGGGCGCGGTTGGCTACACCTTC.

The rearrangement uses TRBV15 and TRBJ2-3; 9 nucleotides align to TRBD1. Per germline, CDR1 LNHNV and CDR2 YYDKDF (reference sequence). Trimming took 6 bases from V and 0 from J; bases not matched to a gene: 7. This CDR3 spans 16 amino acids. The CDR3 DNA is TGTGCCACCAGTCCCGGACAGGGGCTTAGCACAGATACGCAGTATTTT. Amino acid sequence: CATSPGQGLSTDTQYF.

The chain combines TRBV7-2 with TRBJ2-7; 8 nucleotides align to TRBD1. J was trimmed by 5 bases and V by 4 bases; bases with no gene match: 7. The CDR3 has 14 residues. Looked up from germline, CDR1 is SGHTA and CDR2 is FQGNSA. The CDR3: CASSSARGQDEQYF. The CDR3 bases are TGTGCCAGCAGCTCAGCCAGGGGGCAGGACGAGCAGTACTTC. Combining the CDR3 with reference TRBV7-2 and TRBJ2-7 gives the whole variable domain GAGVSQSPSNKVTEKGKDVELRCDPISGHTALYWYRQSLGQGLEFLIYFQGNSAPDKSGLPSDRFSAERTGGSVSTLTIQRTQQEDSAVYLCASSSARGQDEQYFGPGTRLTVT.